These 20 T cell receptor beta chains were sequenced from one sample in a study of cytomegalovirus exposure and HLA in healthy donors. The PCR employed 60 Vbeta primers together with 13 Jbeta primers. The method was immunoSEQ multiplex PCR; TCRdb's version includes in-frame clones alone and lacks a portion of them. The data show just under 95,000 clones, around 85% seen once. The material sequenced was PBMCs. The receptors come from a girl aged 2-10 years in good health and CMV-seropositive.

This clone has only one observation. This chain connects TRBV30 to TRBJ2-1, with a weak D call TRBD1 (5 bases). The germline V gene has CDR1 GTSNPN and CDR2 SVGIG (reference sequence). CDR3 size: 13 residues. V lost 2 bases and J 6 bases, leaving 11 bases between the germline ends. CDR3 residues: CAWSLRAGNEQFF. CDR3 DNA sequence: TGTGCCTGGAGTCTCAGGGCCGGCAATGAGCAGTTCTTC.

The V call is TRBV27, the J call TRBJ2-1; 7 bases align to TRBD2. The CDR3 covers 14 residues. Germline assignment: CDR1 MNHEY and CDR2 SMNVEV (reference sequence). The trim removed 8 bases at V and 6 bases at J, leaving 10 bases unmatched. CDR3 protein: CASGWEGRVNEQFF. The CDR3 bases are TGTGCCAGCGGGTGGGAGGGGAGGGTCAATGAGCAGTTCTTC.

The chain links TRBV27 to TRBJ2-2; a weak D match, TRBD2 (6 bases). Germline lookup yields CDR1 MNHEY and CDR2 SMNVEV (reference sequence). The CDR3 loop spans 16 amino acids. The V end lost 1 base, the J end lost 3 bases, and 12 bases lay between the germline ends. In DNA, the CDR3 is TGTGCCAGCAGTTTATGGAGGGCCTATTACACCGGGGAGCTGTTTTTT. It translates to CASSLWRAYYTGELFF.

Concerning this clone itself: Its ends do not fully match the called genes, so a read error is possible. The gene calls are TRBV7-7 and TRBJ2-5, with 10 bases that match TRBD1. The J call may be faulty, since TRBJ2-7 better matches the DNA end. CDR1 is SSHAT and CDR2 is FNYEAQ in the germline V gene (reference sequence). CDR3 length equals 15 residues. The CDR3 loop reads CASSLSWTGGYEQYF. For the CDR3, the DNA is TGTGCTAGCAGCTTATCGTGGACAGGGGGGTACGAGCAGTACTTC.

The chain combines TRBV14 with TRBJ2-7, with D unresolved. The length of the CDR3 is 16 residues. The V end lost 2 bases, the J end lost 3 bases, and 17 bases lay between the germline ends. The germline V gene encodes CDR1 SGHDN and CDR2 FVKESK. For the CDR3, the DNA is TGTGCCAGCAGCCAAAGGTCCCTGAGGCCGTACTACGAGCAGTACTTC. Protein sequence: CASSQRSLRPYYEQYF. Variable domain in full (rest from reference TRBV14 and TRBJ2-7): EAGVTQFPSHSVIEKGQTVTLRCDPISGHDNLYWYRRVMGKEIKFLLHFVKESKQDESGMPNNRFLAERTGGTYSTLKVQPAELEDSGVYFCASSQRSLRPYYEQYFGPGTRLTVT.

This clone was found a few times. The rearrangement uses TRBV10-1 and TRBJ1-4; tentative D call: TRBD1 (6 bases). Germline loops: CDR1 WNHNN, CDR2 SYGVQD (reference sequence). The CDR3 runs 13 residues. V shed 4 bases and J shed 8 bases, with 11 bases lying between them. The CDR3 loop reads CASSAGTSEKLFF. The CDR3 nucleotides are TGCGCCAGCAGTGCCGGGACATCCGAAAAACTGTTTTTT.

CDR3 sequence reads: CASSSPGQRNTIYF. CDR3 sequence (DNA): TGTGCCAGCAGCTCGCCGGGACAGCGAAACACCATATATTTT. The chain has TRBV7-9 and TRBJ1-3; 7 nucleotides match TRBD1. Germline V gene lookup returns CDR1 SEHNR and CDR2 FQNEAQ (reference sequence). The CDR3 length is 14 residues. The ends lost 4 bases at V and 5 bases at J; junction bases unmatched: 5.

V usage is TRBV19 and J usage is TRBJ2-7; the match to TRBD2 covers 13 bases. From germline, CDR1 is LNHDA and CDR2 SQIVND (reference sequence). The CDR3 extends over 15 amino acids. V trimming: 5 bases; J trimming: 2 bases; junction bases outside the gene matches: 3. The CDR3 coding sequence is TGTGCCAGTAGTCCAGGACTAGCGGGGGCCTACGAGCAGTACTTC. Encoded protein: CASSPGLAGAYEQYF.

The genes are TRBV5-8 and TRBJ2-2; maybe TRBD1 (5 bases). V was clipped by 1 base and J by 5 bases, with 12 bases between them. The CDR3 totals 15 residues. Germline-derived CDR1 and CDR2 are SGHTS and YDEGEE. The CDR3 here is CASSLWWGDTGELFF. CDR3 nucleotides: TGTGCCAGCAGCTTGTGGTGGGGCGATACCGGGGAGCTGTTTTTT.

The rearrangement uses TRBV6-1 and TRBJ2-7; D unresolved. Per the germline V gene, CDR1 is MNHNS and CDR2 is SASEGT. This CDR3 has 13 residues. Trimming removed 7 bases from V and 0 bases from J, with 10 bases in between. The CDR3 DNA sequence: TGTGCCAGCAAGGCGGTAAGCTCCTACGAGCAGTACTTC. Protein product: CASKAVSSYEQYF.

The chain combines TRBV10-3 with TRBJ2-5, with 16 bases fitting TRBD2. The trim removed 6 bases at V and 5 bases at J, leaving 6 bases unmatched. The CDR3 sequence is 16 residues long. In germline, CDR1 is ENHRY, CDR2 SYGVKD. The CDR3 coding sequence is TGTGCCATCAGGGGGACTAGCGGGAGGGCCCAGGAGACCCAGTACTTC. Translated: CAIRGTSGRAQETQYF.

In its sample, this clone was seen a few times. This chain uses TRBV6-5 with TRBJ1-1, with 7 bases identical to TRBD1. V lost 6 bases, J lost 1 base, and 5 bases stayed unmatched. Germline V gene data show CDR1 as MNHEY and CDR2 as SVGAGI. CDR3 length: 14 amino acids. The CDR3 sequence is CASSYRGGNTEAFF. DNA for the CDR3: TGTGCCAGCAGCTACAGGGGAGGGAACACTGAAGCTTTCTTT.

This clone was observed a few times. This rearrangement joins TRBV4-1 to TRBJ2-4; 9 nucleotides line up with TRBD1. V shed 1 base, J shed 8 bases, and the junction held 0 bases outside the gene matches. Germline values: CDR1 MGHRA, CDR2 YSYEKL. This CDR3 is built from 13 residues. Written as DNA, the CDR3 is TGCGCCAGCAGCCAAGGGACAGGGGACATTCAGTACTTC. This gives the protein CASSQGTGDIQYF.

J is TRBJ1-1 and V is TRBV7-9; TRBD1 agrees at 10 bases. Germline V gene data show CDR1 as SEHNR and CDR2 as FQNEAQ (reference sequence). Unmatched junction bases numbered 15, after V lost 5 bases and J lost 0 bases. The CDR3 loop spans 19 amino acids. The CDR3 DNA sequence: TGTGCCAGCAGCAATCGACAGGGGGCAACCAATCTAATGAACACTGAAGCTTTCTTT. It codes for CASSNRQGATNLMNTEAFF.

This clone showed up just a few times. The rearrangement joins TRBV27 to TRBJ1-1; D is unresolved. The CDR3 runs to 15 residues. Deletions cut 3 bases from V and 4 bases from J, with 15 bases between. In germline, CDR1 is MNHEY, CDR2 SMNVEV (reference sequence). The CDR3 is CASSLVAGWSTEAFF. As DNA, the CDR3 is TGTGCCAGCAGTTTGGTAGCCGGTTGGAGCACTGAAGCTTTCTTT.

The chain has TRBV28 and TRBJ1-5; D is uncertain. Germline V gene data show CDR1 as MDHEN and CDR2 as SYDVKM. The CDR3 extends over 14 amino acids. V was clipped by 6 bases and J by 2 bases, with 11 bases between them. The CDR3 sequence: CASRWAGGNQPQHF. In nucleotides, the CDR3 is TGTGCCAGCAGGTGGGCTGGCGGCAATCAGCCCCAGCATTTT.

This clone was seen a few times. The chain carries TRBV6-4 and TRBJ2-7; tentative D call: TRBD2 (5 bases). The CDR3 is 14 residues long. Germline V gene data show CDR1 as MRHNA and CDR2 as SNTAGT. V shed 6 bases and J shed 0 bases, with 12 bases lying between them. The CDR3 sequence: CASSAGRDSYEQYF. For the CDR3, the DNA is TGTGCCAGCAGCGCAGGACGGGACTCCTACGAGCAGTACTTC.

In DNA, the CDR3 is TGTGCCAGCAGTTTAGAAGCGGATTTATATCTCTGGACCTACAATGAGCAGTTCTTC. Translation: CASSLEADLYLWTYNEQFF. The chain employs TRBV28 and TRBJ2-1, with D perhaps matching TRBD2 (5 bases). The V end lost 2 bases, the J end lost 2 bases, and 22 bases lay between the germline ends. Germline assignment: CDR1 MDHEN and CDR2 SYDVKM. The CDR3 is 19 amino acids.

The rearrangement links TRBV19 to TRBJ2-5, with 15 bases fitting TRBD2. CDR3 length: 15 residues. Germline assignment: CDR1 LNHDA and CDR2 SQIVND (reference sequence). Trimming removed 6 bases from V and 4 bases from J; junction bases left unmatched: 3. The CDR3 is CASSEGLAGGETQYF. In DNA, the CDR3 is TGTGCCAGTAGCGAGGGACTAGCGGGAGGAGAGACCCAGTACTTC.

The chain's CDR3 is CASSYGLAGSYYEQYF. CDR3 coding DNA: TGTGCCAGCAGCTATGGACTAGCGGGATCATACTACGAGCAGTACTTC. This chain links TRBV7-2 with TRBJ2-7; 12 bases align to TRBD2. J lost 3 bases, V lost 4 bases, and 7 bases had no gene match. CDR1 and CDR2 (germline): SGHTA, FQGNSA. CDR3 length: 16 amino acids.